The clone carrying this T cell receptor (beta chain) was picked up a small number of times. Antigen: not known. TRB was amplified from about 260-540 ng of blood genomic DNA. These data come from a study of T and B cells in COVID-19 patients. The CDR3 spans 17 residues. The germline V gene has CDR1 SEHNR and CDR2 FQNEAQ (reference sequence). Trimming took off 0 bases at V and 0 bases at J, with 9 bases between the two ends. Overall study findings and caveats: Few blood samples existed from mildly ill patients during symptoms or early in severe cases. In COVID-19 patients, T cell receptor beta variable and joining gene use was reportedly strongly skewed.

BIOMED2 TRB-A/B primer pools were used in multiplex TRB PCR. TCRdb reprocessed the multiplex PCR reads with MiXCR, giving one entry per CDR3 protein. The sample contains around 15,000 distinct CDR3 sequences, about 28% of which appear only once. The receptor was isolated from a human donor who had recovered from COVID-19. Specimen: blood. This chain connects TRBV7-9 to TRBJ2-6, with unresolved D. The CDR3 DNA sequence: TGTGCCAGCAGCTTAGCTACCAGAATCTCTGGGGCCAACGTCCTGACTTTC. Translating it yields CASSLATRISGANVLTF.